The clone carrying this T cell receptor beta chain was picked up many times. V gave up 6 bases and J gave up 4 bases, with 19 bases separating them. Germline V CDR1 and CDR2: KGHSH, LQKENI. This CDR3 is 16 amino acids long. Preparing the TCRbeta library involved the use of unique molecular identifiers. Using its own MiXCR run on the PCR reads, TCRdb lists one record per CDR3 protein. The data contain roughly 24,000 distinct CDR3 sequences, 11% of them singletons. The data are from a study of T-cell reconstitution after alpha-beta-depleted transplantation in children. The receptor comes from a human donor who donated a stem cell graft to a child with chronic granulomatous disease. The sequencing here drew on PBMCs from the stem cell graft donor, taken from the stem cell graft. V gene TRBV18 combines with J gene TRBJ1-5; maybe TRBD1 (6 bases). CDR3 in DNA: TGTGCCAGCTCTCCGAGGGGGGGAGAATGGAATCAGCCCCAGCATTTT. It yields the protein CASSPRGGEWNQPQHF.